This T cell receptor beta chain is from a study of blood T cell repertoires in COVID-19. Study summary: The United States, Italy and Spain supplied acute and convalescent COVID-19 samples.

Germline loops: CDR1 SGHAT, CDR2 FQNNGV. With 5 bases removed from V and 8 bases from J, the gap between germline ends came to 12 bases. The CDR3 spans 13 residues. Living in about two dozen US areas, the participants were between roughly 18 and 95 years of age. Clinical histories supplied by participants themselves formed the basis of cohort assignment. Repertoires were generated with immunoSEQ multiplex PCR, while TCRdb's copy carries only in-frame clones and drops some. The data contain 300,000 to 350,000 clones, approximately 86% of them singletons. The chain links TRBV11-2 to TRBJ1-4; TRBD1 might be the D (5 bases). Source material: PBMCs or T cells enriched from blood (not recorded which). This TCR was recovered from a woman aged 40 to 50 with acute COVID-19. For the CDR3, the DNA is TGTGCCAGCAGCAAAGACAGAGACGAAAAACTGTTTTTT. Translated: CASSKDRDEKLFF.